This T cell receptor beta chain derives from a study of identical twins. This clonotype has ten or more counts. What it binds is not known. In TCRdb, the 5' RACE reads were re-called with MiXCR into one record per CDR3 protein. The sample records 1.5 million to 2 million distinct CDR3 sequences, less than 40% being singletons. Study-wide results and limits: Sequences that were beta out-of-frame showed weaker excess twin sharing. Analyses based on zero insertions could be partly confounded by invariant MAIT and iNKT cells. Compared with unrelated sharing, twin-shared out-of-frame alpha sequences had more low-probability sequences. Memory repertoires lacked the insertion deficit that abundant cord blood beta clonotypes showed.

V lost 0 bases to trimming and J lost 3 bases, with 15 bases between them. The V gene's germline CDR1 is MGHRA and CDR2 YSYEKL. There are 17 residues in the CDR3. The J gene is TRBJ2-1, the V gene TRBV4-1, with D possibly matching TRBD2 (6 bases). The sequenced material came from cord blood. This clonotype was obtained from a newborn girl in good health. The CDR3 DNA reads as TGCGCCAGCAGCCAAGAAAGCGGGTTTGGTTACTACAATGAGCAGTTCTTC. Translation: CASSQESGFGYYNEQFF.